This TCR beta chain appears in the sequencing data of a study of naive and memory T cell subsets. A UMI-containing oligonucleotide was joined by 3' ligation to the TCR cDNA template. This clonotype came up many times. The CDR3 has 19 residues. The germline V gene has CDR1 SGHDN and CDR2 FVKESK. V was pared by 0 bases and J by 4 bases, with 22 bases between. Ligated cDNA underwent four rounds of PCR with nested alpha and beta constant region primers and SP2. Via MiXCR, TCRdb re-called the 5' RACE reads, giving one row per CDR3 protein. The sample yields some 60,000 distinct CDR3 sequences, 6% to 8% seen once.

V is TRBV14 and J is TRBJ1-5; tentative D call: TRBD1 (5 bases). This clonotype was obtained from a female donor in good health. In nucleotides, the CDR3 is TGTGCCAGCAGCCAAGACCCAGGGCGGAACCACCTCGGGAATCAGCCCCAGCATTTT. This encodes CASSQDPGRNHLGNQPQHF.